The present entry profiles one T cell receptor (beta chain) with its context. The CDR3 contains 15 residues. Germline V gives CDR1 SGHDT, CDR2 YYEEEE. V trimming: 4 bases; J trimming: 0 bases; junction bases outside the gene matches: 6. The sample comes from a study of blood T cell repertoires in COVID-19. As for the study in general: The United States, Italy and Spain supplied acute and convalescent COVID-19 samples. The cDNA or gDNA used as material had been derived from T cells, B-cell-depleted T cells, or PBMCs.

As originally analysed: Amplifying reference gene primers gave estimates of nucleated cell counts. Clones were sequenced by immunoSEQ multiplex PCR, and TCRdb holds only the in-frame ones, with some missing. V, J and clone size reflect that table, while D and trimming were determined from the DNA. The repertoire consists of tens of thousands of clones, with 86% occurring once and the leading ten covering approximately 4.1%. The chain recombines TRBV5-6 with TRBJ2-7, with 8 nucleotides matching TRBD1. This TCR came from an older man with active COVID-19. Sequencing was performed on peripheral blood. CDR3 sequence (DNA): TGTGCCAGCAGCCCCCGGGACAGGAGCTCCTACGAGCAGTACTTC. This translates into CASSPRDRSSYEQYF. The full variable domain, completed using reference TRBV5-6 and TRBJ2-7, is DAGVTQSPTHLIKTRGQQVTLRCSPKSGHDTVSWYQQALGQGPQFIFQYYEEEERQRGNFPDRFSGHQFPNYSSELNVNALLLGDSALYLCASSPRDRSSYEQYFGPGTRLTVT.